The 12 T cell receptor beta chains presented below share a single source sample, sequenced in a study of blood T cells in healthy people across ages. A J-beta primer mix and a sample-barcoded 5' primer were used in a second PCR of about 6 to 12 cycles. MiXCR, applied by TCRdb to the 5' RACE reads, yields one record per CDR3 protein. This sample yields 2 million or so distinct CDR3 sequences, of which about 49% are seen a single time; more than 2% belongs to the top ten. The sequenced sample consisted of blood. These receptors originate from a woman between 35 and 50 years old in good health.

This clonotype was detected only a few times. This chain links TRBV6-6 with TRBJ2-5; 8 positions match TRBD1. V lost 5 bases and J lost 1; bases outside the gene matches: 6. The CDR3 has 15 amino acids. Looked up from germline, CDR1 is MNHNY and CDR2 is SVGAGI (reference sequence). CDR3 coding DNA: TGTGCCAGCAGTACACCGACAGGGGCCCAAGAGACCCAGTACTTC. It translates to CASSTPTGAQETQYF.

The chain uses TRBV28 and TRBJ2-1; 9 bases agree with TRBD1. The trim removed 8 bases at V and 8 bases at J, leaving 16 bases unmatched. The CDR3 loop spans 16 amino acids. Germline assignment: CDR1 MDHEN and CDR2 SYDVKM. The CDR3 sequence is CASLRWMGQGVDEQFF. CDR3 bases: TGTGCCAGCCTCCGATGGATGGGACAGGGCGTAGATGAGCAGTTCTTC.

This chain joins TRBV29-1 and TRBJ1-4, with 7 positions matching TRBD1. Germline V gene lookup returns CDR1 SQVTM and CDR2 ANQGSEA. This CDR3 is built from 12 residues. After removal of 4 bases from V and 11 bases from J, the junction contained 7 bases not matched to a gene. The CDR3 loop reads CSVVKGGGKLFF. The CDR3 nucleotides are TGCAGCGTTGTTAAAGGGGGCGGGAAACTGTTTTTT.

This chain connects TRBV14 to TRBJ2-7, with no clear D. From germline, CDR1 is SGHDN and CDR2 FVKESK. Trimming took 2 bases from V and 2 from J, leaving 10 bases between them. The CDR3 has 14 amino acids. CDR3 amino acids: CASSQRAFAYEQYF. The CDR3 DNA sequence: TGTGCCAGCAGCCAAAGGGCATTCGCCTACGAGCAGTACTTC.

Here the CDR3 reads CASRRSNYEQYF. CDR3 coding DNA: TGTGCCAGCCGTAGATCGAACTACGAGCAGTACTTC. V is TRBV6-6 and J is TRBJ2-7; no firm D call. The CDR3 consists of 12 residues. Germline CDR1 reads MNHNY; CDR2 reads SVGAGI (reference sequence). V lost 8 bases and J lost 3, with 11 bases in between.

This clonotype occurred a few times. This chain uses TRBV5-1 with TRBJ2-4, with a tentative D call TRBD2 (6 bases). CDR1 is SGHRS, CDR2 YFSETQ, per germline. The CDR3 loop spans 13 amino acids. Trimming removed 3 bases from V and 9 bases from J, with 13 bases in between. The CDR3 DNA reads TGCGCCAGCAGCTGGAGGGGATCGGGCATTCAGTACTTC. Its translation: CASSWRGSGIQYF. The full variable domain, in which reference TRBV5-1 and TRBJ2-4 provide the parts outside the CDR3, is KAGVTQTPRYLIKTRGQQVTLSCSPISGHRSVSWYQQTPGQGLQFLFEYFSETQRNKGNFPGRFSGRQFSNSRSEMNVSTLELGDSALYLCASSWRGSGIQYFGAGTRLSVL.

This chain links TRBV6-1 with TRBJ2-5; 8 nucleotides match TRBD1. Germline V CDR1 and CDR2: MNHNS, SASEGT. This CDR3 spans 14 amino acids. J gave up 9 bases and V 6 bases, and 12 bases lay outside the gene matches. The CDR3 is CASRGTTDRAAQYF. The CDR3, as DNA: TGTGCCAGCAGAGGAACGACGGACAGGGCGGCCCAGTACTTC.

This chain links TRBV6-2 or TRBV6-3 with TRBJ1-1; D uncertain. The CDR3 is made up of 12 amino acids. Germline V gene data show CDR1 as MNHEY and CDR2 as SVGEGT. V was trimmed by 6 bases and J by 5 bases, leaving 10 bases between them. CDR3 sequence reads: CASRPGVTEAFF. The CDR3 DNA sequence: TGTGCCAGCAGACCGGGAGTGACTGAAGCTTTCTTT.

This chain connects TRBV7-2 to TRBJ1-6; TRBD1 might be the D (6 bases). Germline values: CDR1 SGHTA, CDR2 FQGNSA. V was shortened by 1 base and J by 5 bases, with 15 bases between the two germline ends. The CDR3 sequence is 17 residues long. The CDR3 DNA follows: TGTGCCAGCAGCTTAGTTGCCAGGGGCGTAAATAATTCACCCCTCCACTTT. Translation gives CASSLVARGVNNSPLHF.

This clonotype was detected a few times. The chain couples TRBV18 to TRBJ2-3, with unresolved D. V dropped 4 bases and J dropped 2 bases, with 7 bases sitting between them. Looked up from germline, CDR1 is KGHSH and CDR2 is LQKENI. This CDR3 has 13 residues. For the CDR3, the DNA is TGTGCCAGCTCACGTGAATTCACAGATACGCAGTATTTT. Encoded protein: CASSREFTDTQYF.

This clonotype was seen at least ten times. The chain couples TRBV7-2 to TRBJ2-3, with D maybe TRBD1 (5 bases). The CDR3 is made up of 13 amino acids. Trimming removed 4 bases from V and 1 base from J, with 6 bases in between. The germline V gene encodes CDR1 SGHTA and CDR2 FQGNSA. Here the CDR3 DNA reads TGTGCCAGCAGCTCCAGGGGCACAGATACGCAGTATTTT. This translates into CASSSRGTDTQYF.

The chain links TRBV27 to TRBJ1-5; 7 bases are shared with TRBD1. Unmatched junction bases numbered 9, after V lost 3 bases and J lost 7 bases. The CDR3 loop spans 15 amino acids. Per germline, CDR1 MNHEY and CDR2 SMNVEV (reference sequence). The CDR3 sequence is CASSFLRGGRQPQHF. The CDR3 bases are TGTGCCAGCAGTTTTTTACGAGGGGGCAGGCAGCCCCAGCATTTT.